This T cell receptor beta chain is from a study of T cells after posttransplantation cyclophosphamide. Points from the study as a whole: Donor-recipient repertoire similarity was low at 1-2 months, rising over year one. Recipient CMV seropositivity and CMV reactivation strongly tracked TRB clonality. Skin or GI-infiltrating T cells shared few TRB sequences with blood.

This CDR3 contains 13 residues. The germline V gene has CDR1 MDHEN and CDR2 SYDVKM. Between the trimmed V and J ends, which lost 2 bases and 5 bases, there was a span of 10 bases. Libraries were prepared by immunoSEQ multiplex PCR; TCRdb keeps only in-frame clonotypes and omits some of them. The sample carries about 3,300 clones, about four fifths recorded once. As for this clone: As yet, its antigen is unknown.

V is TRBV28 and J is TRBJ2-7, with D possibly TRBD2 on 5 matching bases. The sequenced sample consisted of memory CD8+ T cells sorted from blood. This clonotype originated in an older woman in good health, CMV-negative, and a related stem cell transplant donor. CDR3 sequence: CASSLGAANEQYF. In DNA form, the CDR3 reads TGTGCCAGCAGTTTAGGAGCGGCCAACGAGCAGTACTTC.